This is a list of T cell receptor beta chains from one sample in a study of shared clonotypes between healthy human individuals. Sequencing was performed with immunoSEQ multiplex PCR; in TCRdb, only in-frame clones are kept and a portion is missing. The table includes just over 2,000,000 clones, approximately 95% detected once. Sequencing input: naive CD4+ T cells sorted from blood. These receptors were obtained from a man in his late teens or twenties in good health. Both conserved end residues are part of each CDR3. A D gene is named only where the DNA matches it firmly. The size of a clone is reported for some rows only, either as once, few or many, or as a class for expanded clones.

clone size | J gene | V gene | D gene | CDR3 protein | CDR3 DNA
NA | TRBJ2-5 | TRBV25-1 | NA | CASTQTGKETQYF | TGTGCCAGCACTCAGACGGGGAAAGAGACCCAGTACTTC
NA | TRBJ2-5 | TRBV13 | NA | CASSPRLFQETQYF | TGTGCCAGCAGCCCCCGACTGTTTCAAGAGACCCAGTACTTC
NA | TRBJ1-2 | TRBV5-1 | TRBD1 | CASSLEQGAGGYTF | TGCGCCAGCAGCTTGGAACAGGGGGCTGGTGGCTACACCTTC
NA | TRBJ1-1 | TRBV5-4 | TRBD1 | CASSLEGGVTEAFF | TGTGCCAGCAGCTTGGAAGGGGGCGTCACTGAAGCTTTCTTT
NA | TRBJ2-3 | TRBV7-9 | TRBD1 | CASSSTGGRGSTDTQYF | TGTGCCAGCAGCTCCACAGGGGGCAGAGGAAGCACAGATACGCAGTATTTT
NA | TRBJ1-6 | TRBV12-5 | NA | CASCAGPNSPLHF | TGTGCTAGTTGTGCGGGACCAAATTCACCCCTCCACTTT
NA | TRBJ1-2 | TRBV7-9 | NA | CASMPGVLPHYGYTF | TGTGCCAGCATGCCAGGGGTCCTTCCCCACTATGGCTACACCTTC
NA | TRBJ1-4 | TRBV5-6 | TRBD1 | CATEGQAKNEKLFF | TGTGCCACCGAGGGACAGGCCAAGAATGAAAAACTGTTTTTT
NA | TRBJ2-2 | TRBV5-4 | TRBD1 | CASSPYGQGSNTGELFF | TGTGCCAGCAGCCCCTACGGACAGGGCTCGAACACCGGGGAGCTGTTTTTT
NA | TRBJ2-2 | TRBV10-3 | NA | CAISAHTGELFF | TGTGCCATCAGTGCCCACACCGGGGAGCTGTTTTTT
NA | TRBJ1-1 | TRBV11-2 | NA | CASSPDRGTEAFF | TGTGCCAGCAGCCCAGATCGGGGCACTGAAGCTTTCTTT
once | TRBJ1-1 | TRBV2 | NA | CASSGSPWAEAFF | TGTGCCAGCAGTGGGTCCCCCTGGGCTGAAGCTTTCTTT
NA | TRBJ2-1 | TRBV29-1 | TRBD1 | CSVEVGQGAPNEQFF | TGCAGCGTTGAAGTTGGACAGGGGGCGCCAAATGAGCAGTTCTTC
once | TRBJ2-1 | TRBV9 | TRBD2 | CASSVVRLAGVNEQFF | TGTGCCAGCAGCGTAGTGAGACTAGCGGGGGTCAATGAGCAGTTCTTC
NA | TRBJ2-1 | TRBV30 | TRBD2 | CAWSVWSGRARGSYNEQFF | TGTGCCTGGAGTGTATGGAGCGGGAGGGCCAGAGGCTCCTACAATGAGCAGTTCTTC
NA | TRBJ2-6 | TRBV5-1 | NA | CASSLAAGANVLTF | TGCGCCAGCAGCTTGGCCGCTGGGGCCAACGTCCTGACTTTC
NA | TRBJ1-2 | TRBV5-1 | NA | CASSLEGGYGYTF | TGCGCCAGCAGCTTGGAGGGCGGCTATGGCTACACCTTC
NA | TRBJ1-5 | TRBV6-1 | TRBD1 | CASSEQGGGNQPQHF | TGTGCCAGCAGTGAACAGGGGGGAGGCAATCAGCCCCAGCATTTT
NA | TRBJ1-2 | TRBV9 | NA | CASSVENYGYTF | TGTGCCAGCAGCGTCGAAAACTATGGCTACACCTTC
NA | TRBJ1-2 | TRBV10-3 | NA | CAISETGLVLGYTF | TGTGCCATCAGTGAGACAGGATTGGTCTTAGGCTACACCTTC
NA | TRBJ1-2 | TRBV5-1 | NA | CASSLDGEAGYTF | TGCGCCAGCAGCTTGGATGGGGAGGCTGGCTACACCTTC
NA | TRBJ2-5 | TRBV5-1 | NA | CASSPIRGGETQYF | TGCGCCAGCAGCCCGATAAGGGGTGGAGAGACCCAGTACTTC
NA | TRBJ1-2 | TRBV11-2 | NA | CASSPRGLYGYTF | TGTGCCAGCAGCCCACGGGGGCTCTATGGCTACACCTTC
NA | TRBJ2-5 | TRBV2 | TRBD2 | CASVAASGGKTQYF | TGTGCCAGCGTGGCGGCTAGCGGGGGAAAGACCCAGTACTTC